The 19 T cell receptor beta chains given below trace back to one sample, sequenced in a study of Graves' ophthalmopathy and Graves' hyperthyroidism. Investigators amplified TCR beta CDR3 regions from RNA transcripts. Amplification began with first-round RT-PCR using HTBI primers, then second-round multiplex PCR was performed. MiXCR, run by TCRdb on the multiplex PCR reads, gives a single entry per CDR3 protein. The table includes 300,000 to 400,000 distinct CDR3 sequences, 15% to 20% detected once. Input material: peripheral blood. These receptor sequences come from an adult man with Graves' ophthalmopathy.

This clonotype was recorded at least ten times. The V call is TRBV27, the J call TRBJ1-1; D is unresolved. The ends were cut back, 3 bases at V and 7 bases at J, with 15 bases in the middle. Germline CDR1 and CDR2: MNHEY and SMNVEV (reference sequence). The CDR3 has 14 residues. The CDR3 region is CASSFLERTSEAFF. As DNA, the CDR3 is TGTGCCAGCAGTTTCCTCGAGCGGACTAGTGAAGCTTTCTTT.

A note on this clonotype: This may be a read error, as it is one base from a much larger clone. V and J are TRBV15 and TRBJ1-2; D gene unclear. Germline V lookup: CDR1 LNHNV, CDR2 YYDKDF (reference sequence). Trimming stripped 5 bases from V and 6 bases from J, with 19 bases between. The CDR3 is 15 amino acids. This CDR3 is CATSPTSKSRDGYTF. The CDR3 nucleotides are TGTGCCACCAGCCCGACTTCCAAATCGAGAGATGGCTACACCTTC.

This clonotype was seen ten or more times. V and J are TRBV20-1 and TRBJ1-2, with 10 positions matching TRBD1. The ends lost 0 bases at V and 5 bases at J; junction bases unmatched: 6. CDR3 length: 15 amino acids. Germline V lookup: CDR1 DFQATT, CDR2 SNEGSKA (reference sequence). This CDR3 reads CSARDIGDRGYGYTF. CDR3 nucleotides: TGCAGTGCTAGAGATATCGGGGACAGGGGTTATGGCTACACCTTC.

The genes are TRBV4-1 and TRBJ2-2; D unresolved. This CDR3 has 14 amino acids. V shed 2 bases and J shed 0 bases, with 4 bases lying between them. Germline V gene lookup returns CDR1 MGHRA and CDR2 YSYEKL. The CDR3 DNA sequence: TGCGCCAGCAGCCAATCAGCGAACACCGGGGAGCTGTTTTTT. Translating it yields CASSQSANTGELFF.

This chain uses TRBV12-3 or TRBV12-4 with TRBJ1-1; maybe TRBD1 (6 bases). The CDR3 sequence is 17 residues long. V lost 2 bases to trimming and J lost 5 bases, with 21 bases between them. Here the CDR3 DNA reads TGTGCCAGCAGTTTAATAATGGGGGGCGCGGCTTTGACTGAAGCTTTCTTT. This codes for CASSLIMGGAALTEAFF.

This clonotype appeared many times. The gene calls are TRBV6-1 and TRBJ2-7, with 12 nucleotides matching TRBD2. The CDR3 sequence is 14 residues long. J lost 6 bases, V lost 6 bases, and 6 bases had no gene match. Germline CDR1 MNHNS, CDR2 SASEGT. The CDR3 here is CASRKRTSGIEQYF. CDR3 coding DNA: TGTGCCAGCAGGAAAAGGACTAGCGGGATCGAGCAGTACTTC.

This clonotype was counted at least ten times. This sequence joins TRBV6-5 and TRBJ1-6, with TRBD1 matching 7 bases. J lost 11 bases, V lost 2 bases, and 6 bases had no gene match. The CDR3 extends over 14 amino acids. CDR1 is MNHEY, CDR2 SVGAGI, per germline. For the CDR3, the DNA is TGTGCCAGCAGTTACAGGGGGCCGAGGACACCCCTCCACTTT. Encoded protein: CASSYRGPRTPLHF.

This clonotype was seen repeatedly, ten times or more. The chain has TRBV20-1 and TRBJ1-5; D remains ambiguous. The CDR3 is 14 amino acids. Trimming stripped 1 base from V and 4 bases from J, with 11 bases between. From germline, CDR1 is DFQATT and CDR2 SNEGSKA (reference sequence). CDR3 residues: CSARVAKQNQPQHF. The CDR3, as DNA: TGCAGTGCTAGAGTGGCGAAGCAGAATCAGCCCCAGCATTTT.

This clonotype has ten or more counts. V gene TRBV11-2 combines with J gene TRBJ2-7, with 12 positions matching TRBD2. V was clipped by 2 bases and J by 1 base; unmatched bases: 3. CDR3 length: 16 amino acids. The V gene's germline CDR1 is SGHAT and CDR2 FQNNGV. The DNA for the CDR3 is TGTGCCAGCAGCTTAACCGGACTAGCGGGGTCCTACGAGCAGTACTTC. Amino acid sequence: CASSLTGLAGSYEQYF.

The V gene is TRBV6-5, the J gene TRBJ2-5; tentatively, D is TRBD2 (6 bases). Deletions cut 4 bases from V and 5 bases from J, with 11 bases between. This CDR3 region has 13 residues. Germline lookup yields CDR1 MNHEY and CDR2 SVGAGI. The CDR3 region has the DNA TGTGCCAGCAGTTTTACGGGAGTGGAGACCCAGTACTTC. It yields the protein CASSFTGVETQYF.

This clonotype was seen repeatedly, ten times or more. The chain uses TRBV11-2 and TRBJ1-1; 8 positions agree with TRBD1. J lost 0 bases, V lost 5 bases, and 5 bases had no gene match. The germline gives CDR1 SGHAT, CDR2 FQNNGV. The CDR3 length is 15 residues. CDR3 sequence (DNA): TGTGCCAGCAGCCTACGGACAGGGATGAACACTGAAGCTTTCTTT. It codes for CASSLRTGMNTEAFF.

This clonotype showed up many times. The chain employs TRBV30 and TRBJ1-1, with D hard to call. The CDR3 is made up of 12 amino acids. Germline CDR1 and CDR2: GTSNPN and SVGIG (reference sequence). Trimming stripped 4 bases from V and 4 bases from J, with 10 bases between. The CDR3 protein is CAWIPEVTEAFF. CDR3 DNA sequence: TGTGCCTGGATCCCTGAGGTCACTGAAGCTTTCTTT. Drawing the rest from reference TRBV30 and TRBJ1-1, the complete variable domain is SQTIHQWPATLVQPVGSPLSLECTVEGTSNPNLYWYRQAAGRGLQLLFYSVGIGQISSEVPQNLSASRPQDRQFILSSKKLLLSDSGFYLCAWIPEVTEAFFGQGTRLTVV.

This CDR3 reads CASSLSGWGEQYF. CDR3 DNA: TGTGCCAGCAGCTTATCGGGATGGGGTGAGCAGTACTTC. The chain combines TRBV7-2 with TRBJ2-7; a weak D match, TRBD2 (5 bases). CDR3 length equals 13 residues. Trimming pared 2 bases from V and 7 bases from J, leaving 12 bases between. Germline V lookup: CDR1 SGHTA, CDR2 FQGNSA.

This clonotype was detected many times. J is TRBJ1-2 and V is TRBV24-1; D not resolved. CDR1 and CDR2 from the germline V gene are KGHDR and SFDVKD. The CDR3 spans 14 residues. Trimming stripped 2 bases from V and 5 bases from J, with 11 bases between. CDR3 DNA sequence: TGTGCCACCAGTGATTCTGTGTTGGGGTATGGCTACACCTTC. Translated, it gives CATSDSVLGYGYTF.

This clonotype was seen many times. The chain recombines TRBV7-9 with TRBJ2-5; D possibly corresponds to TRBD2 (5 bases). V shed 5 bases and J shed 5 bases, with 18 bases lying between them. Germline V gene data show CDR1 as SEHNR and CDR2 as FQNEAQ (reference sequence). CDR3 length: 15 residues. The CDR3 reads CASSLRASLQETQYF. The CDR3 region has the DNA TGTGCCAGCAGCCTACGGGCTAGCCTTCAGGAGACCCAGTACTTC.

V is TRBV28 and J is TRBJ2-5; 8 nucleotides match TRBD2. J gave up 5 bases and V 4 bases, and 12 bases lay outside the gene matches. CDR1 MDHEN and CDR2 SYDVKM come from the germline V gene. The CDR3 sequence is 16 residues long. The DNA of the CDR3 is TGTGCCAGCAGTTCCTCGGGCCCGGGGGGGATGGAGACCCAGTACTTC. Its protein product is CASSSSGPGGMETQYF.

The count of this clonotype is one. The J gene is TRBJ2-5, the V gene TRBV28; 7 bases match TRBD2. Germline CDR1 is MDHEN and CDR2 is SYDVKM. This CDR3 comprises 14 residues. The V and J ends lost 4 bases and 2 bases, in that order; junction bases with no gene match: 4. The chain's CDR3 is CASSSVGGQETQYF. In DNA, the CDR3 is TGTGCCAGCAGTTCAGTGGGAGGGCAAGAGACCCAGTACTTC.

At least ten counts were recorded for this clonotype. A read error may be the cause here, since a much bigger clone is one base away. The DNA of the CDR3 is TGTGCCAGCAGTTACGGGACAGGGGACTATGGCTACACCTTC. This sequence encodes CASSYGTGDYGYTF. The chain uses TRBV6-5 and TRBJ1-2; 10 bases are a match to TRBD1. Germline CDR1 is MNHEY and CDR2 is SVGAGI. The CDR3 length is 14 residues. J was trimmed by 3 bases and V by 2 bases; bases with no gene match: 0.

This clonotype was recorded many times. The rearrangement uses TRBV19 and TRBJ1-1, with unresolved D. With 3 bases removed from V and 0 bases from J, the gap between germline ends came to 11 bases. The CDR3 is made up of 15 amino acids. Germline lookup yields CDR1 LNHDA and CDR2 SQIVND (reference sequence). Here the CDR3 DNA reads TGTGCCAGTAGTATTCCTGCAGTCATGAACACTGAAGCTTTCTTT. This encodes CASSIPAVMNTEAFF.